These 20 T cell receptor beta chains came from one sample sequenced in a study of blood T cell repertoires in COVID-19. The table came from immunoSEQ multiplex PCR; TCRdb's copy has only in-frame clones and leaves some out. The sample gives roughly 250,000 clones, about 70% of which show up once; approximately 3.2% is in the top ten. Sequences were obtained from peripheral blood. These receptors originate from a woman of 80 years or more with acute or convalescent COVID-19.

This clone was counted a single time. V gene TRBV24-1 combines with J gene TRBJ1-2; 8 nucleotides agree with TRBD1. J was trimmed by 6 bases and V by 0 bases; bases with no gene match: 14. The length of the CDR3 is 18 residues. Germline V gives CDR1 KGHDR, CDR2 SFDVKD. CDR3 sequence reads: CATSDLNTADRGRDGYTF. The CDR3 DNA follows: TGTGCCACCAGTGATTTGAATACCGCAGACAGGGGTAGAGATGGCTACACCTTC.

This clone occurred once. V gene TRBV18 combines with J gene TRBJ2-7; no firm D call. The CDR3 covers 14 residues. With 2 bases removed from V and 2 bases from J, the gap between germline ends came to 10 bases. Germline values: CDR1 KGHSH, CDR2 LQKENI. CDR3 in amino acids: CASSPGTAPYEQYF. As DNA, the CDR3 is TGTGCCAGCTCACCAGGTACAGCCCCCTACGAGCAGTACTTC.

The chain carries TRBV7-2 and TRBJ1-5; 8 bases agree with TRBD1. The CDR3 runs to 18 residues. The V and J ends lost 1 base and 0 bases, in that order; junction bases with no gene match: 8. Germline assignment: CDR1 SGHTA and CDR2 FQGNSA. The CDR3 loop is CASSLEKDRAYSNQPQHF. The CDR3 region has the DNA TGTGCCAGCAGCTTAGAGAAGGACAGGGCATATAGCAATCAGCCCCAGCATTTT.

This clone was observed a handful of times. The V and J genes are TRBV6-6 and TRBJ2-1; TRBD2 matches 9 bases. V shed 4 bases and J 6 bases; nucleotides not matched to a gene: 10. The CDR3 spans 16 residues. CDR1 is MNHNY and CDR2 is SVGAGI in the germline V gene (reference sequence). CDR3 sequence (DNA): TGTGCCAGCAGTTTCCCCGGGACTAGCTTCCCCAATGAGCAGTTCTTC. It specifies CASSFPGTSFPNEQFF.

DNA of the CDR3: TGTGCCAGCAGTGAAAGACAGGGAGGCGAGCAGTACTTC. Translating gives CASSERQGGEQYF. The rearrangement uses TRBV25-1 and TRBJ2-7, with D possibly TRBD1 on 7 matching bases. Trimming took off 2 bases at V and 6 bases at J, with 11 bases between the two ends. The length of the CDR3 is 13 residues. In germline, CDR1 is MGHDK, CDR2 SYGVNS.

V gene TRBV5-1 combines with J gene TRBJ1-4; D ambiguous. Germline CDR1 is SGHRS and CDR2 is YFSETQ. V was pared by 0 bases and J by 4 bases, with 4 bases between. This CDR3 has 13 amino acids. The CDR3 DNA reads TGCGCCAGCAGCTTGGGGAGTAATGAAAAACTGTTTTTT. It encodes CASSLGSNEKLFF.

This chain joins TRBV12-3 or TRBV12-4 and TRBJ1-1, with D tentatively TRBD1 (5 bases). This CDR3 is built from 13 residues. Trimming took 3 bases from V and 4 from J, leaving 9 bases between them. For the CDR3, the DNA is TGTGCCAGCAGTTTCGTGGGGGGCACTGAAGCTTTCTTT. Its translation: CASSFVGGTEAFF.

The chain uses TRBV5-1 and TRBJ2-7; 12 bases match TRBD1. In germline, CDR1 is SGHRS, CDR2 YFSETQ. J gave up 6 bases and V 4 bases, and 5 bases lay outside the gene matches. The CDR3 sequence is 14 residues long. The CDR3 sequence: CASSPGTGGSEQYF. The CDR3 DNA reads TGCGCCAGCAGCCCGGGGACAGGGGGCTCCGAGCAGTACTTC. The variable domain in full, with the rest retrieved from reference TRBV5-1 and TRBJ2-7, is KAGVTQTPRYLIKTRGQQVTLSCSPISGHRSVSWYQQTPGQGLQFLFEYFSETQRNKGNFPGRFSGRQFSNSRSEMNVSTLELGDSALYLCASSPGTGGSEQYFGPGTRLTVT.

The V and J genes are TRBV7-2 and TRBJ1-2; 11 bases agree with TRBD1. Per the germline V gene, CDR1 is SGHTA and CDR2 is FQGNSA. Unmatched junction bases numbered 10, after V lost 2 bases and J lost 2 bases. The length of the CDR3 is 18 residues. The CDR3: CASSLFWDRGVRNYGYTF. In nucleotides, the CDR3 is TGTGCCAGCAGCTTATTTTGGGACAGGGGGGTGCGAAACTATGGCTACACCTTC.

This clone was seen a single time. The chain's CDR3 is CASSLGTRGGRTQYF. CDR3 in DNA: TGTGCCAGCAGCTTAGGGACTAGGGGGGGGCGGACGCAGTATTTT. This sequence joins TRBV11-2 and TRBJ2-3, with TRBD2 as a possible D gene (7 bases). The CDR3 totals 15 residues. Trimming pared 1 base from V and 9 bases from J, leaving 17 bases between. Per germline, CDR1 SGHAT and CDR2 FQNNGV.

The chain uses TRBV27 and TRBJ2-1; D is uncertain. V lost 6 bases to trimming and J lost 4 bases, with 10 bases between them. CDR3 length: 13 residues. Germline lookup yields CDR1 MNHEY and CDR2 SMNVEV (reference sequence). The CDR3 sequence is CASSPHTYNEQFF. DNA of the CDR3: TGTGCCAGCAGCCCACACACGTACAATGAGCAGTTCTTC.

With regard to this clone: The sample has other DNA sequences that encode this CDR3 too. This chain links TRBV18 with TRBJ1-5; 9 bases agree with TRBD1. CDR3 length equals 15 residues. CDR1 is KGHSH and CDR2 is LQKENI in the germline V gene. V lost 3 bases and J lost 4; bases outside the gene matches: 4. CDR3: CASSPDRGRNQPQHF. The CDR3 coding sequence is TGTGCCAGCTCACCGGACAGGGGTAGGAATCAGCCCCAGCATTTT.

The sample holds a few counts of this clone. The chain combines TRBV29-1 with TRBJ1-1, with D possibly TRBD1 on 6 matching bases. The V gene's germline CDR1 is SQVTM and CDR2 ANQGSEA. This CDR3 has 14 amino acids. Deletions cut 4 bases from V and 0 bases from J, with 12 bases between. Written as DNA, the CDR3 is TGCAGCGTTGGCTTAACAGGGTTGAACACTGAAGCTTTCTTT. Translated, it gives CSVGLTGLNTEAFF.

This sequence joins TRBV4-1 and TRBJ2-5, with 8 bases fitting TRBD2. V was pared by 3 bases and J by 1 base, with 1 base of the junction left unmatched. The CDR3 consists of 14 residues. Germline lookup yields CDR1 MGHRA and CDR2 YSYEKL. CDR3 DNA: TGCGCCAGCAGCCAGGCGGGGGGCCAAGAGACCCAGTACTTC. Amino acids: CASSQAGGQETQYF.

The chain employs TRBV5-1 and TRBJ2-7; 7 nucleotides agree with TRBD2. V dropped 4 bases and J dropped 5; count of bases not matched to a gene: 12. This CDR3 contains 15 residues. Germline V gives CDR1 SGHRS, CDR2 YFSETQ. The CDR3 loop reads CASSRSGTTAHEQYF. The CDR3, as DNA: TGCGCCAGCAGCAGAAGCGGGACCACGGCCCACGAGCAGTACTTC.

The chain recombines TRBV6-5 with TRBJ2-3; D not certain. V gave up 5 bases and J gave up 2 bases, with 11 bases separating them. Germline V CDR1 and CDR2: MNHEY, SVGAGI. The CDR3 consists of 14 residues. The CDR3 reads CASSLGSPTDTQYF. In DNA, the CDR3 is TGTGCCAGCAGTCTCGGGTCCCCCACAGATACGCAGTATTTT.

This chain joins TRBV5-4 and TRBJ1-1; D is ambiguous. The CDR3 has 14 residues. Germline CDR1 and CDR2: SGHNT and YYREEE (reference sequence). The V gene lost 0 bases and the J gene lost 1 base, with 7 bases spanning the gap. For the CDR3, the DNA is TGTGCCAGCAGCTTGGCCGTGGCGAACACTGAAGCTTTCTTT. Translation: CASSLAVANTEAFF.

J is TRBJ1-1 and V is TRBV7-3, with 8 bases fitting TRBD1. CDR3 length: 14 residues. Trimming cost V 3 bases and J 1 base; bases outside gene matches: 1. Per germline, CDR1 SGHTA and CDR2 FQGTGA. The CDR3 is CASSLGQANTEAFF. CDR3 in DNA: TGTGCCAGCAGCTTGGGACAGGCGAACACTGAAGCTTTCTTT.

Comments on this clone: Other DNA sequences in this specimen translate into the identical CDR3. The chain recombines TRBV19 with TRBJ1-4, with 8 bases lining up with TRBD1. CDR3 size: 15 residues. Germline V lookup: CDR1 LNHDA, CDR2 SQIVND (reference sequence). Trimming at V came to 5 bases and at J to 8 bases, leaving 10 bases not matched to a gene. The CDR3 sequence is CASSFRGQGKEKLFF. CDR3 DNA: TGTGCCAGTAGTTTCAGGGGGCAGGGGAAGGAAAAACTGTTTTTT.

The genes are TRBV5-4 and TRBJ2-7; tentatively, D is TRBD1 (6 bases). V lost 0 bases and J lost 2, with 15 bases in between. Germline assignment: CDR1 SGHNT and CDR2 YYREEE (reference sequence). This CDR3 has 16 amino acids. Here the CDR3 reads CASSLEQGRGTYEQYF. The CDR3 DNA follows: TGTGCCAGCAGCTTGGAACAGGGAAGGGGAACCTACGAGCAGTACTTC.